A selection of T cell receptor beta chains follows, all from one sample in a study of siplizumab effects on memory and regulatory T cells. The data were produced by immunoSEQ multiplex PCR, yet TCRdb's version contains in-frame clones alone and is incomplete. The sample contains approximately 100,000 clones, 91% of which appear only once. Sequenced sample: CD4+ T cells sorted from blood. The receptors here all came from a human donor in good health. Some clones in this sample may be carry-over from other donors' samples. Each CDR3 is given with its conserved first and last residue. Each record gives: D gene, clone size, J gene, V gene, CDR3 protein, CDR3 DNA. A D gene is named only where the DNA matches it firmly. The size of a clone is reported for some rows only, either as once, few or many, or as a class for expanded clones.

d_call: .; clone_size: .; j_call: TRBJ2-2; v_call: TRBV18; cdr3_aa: CASSLGQLANTGELFF; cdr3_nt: TGTGCCAGCTCACTCGGACAGTTGGCGAACACCGGGGAGCTGTTTTTT
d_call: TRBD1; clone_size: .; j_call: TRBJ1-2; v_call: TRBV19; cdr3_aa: CASSIRQGVTNYGYTF; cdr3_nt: TGTGCCAGTAGTATCCGACAGGGTGTTACTAACTATGGCTACACCTTC
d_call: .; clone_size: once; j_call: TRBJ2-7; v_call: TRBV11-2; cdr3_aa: CASSLDRGTLYEQYF; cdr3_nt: TGTGCCAGCAGCTTAGATCGGGGGACCCTCTACGAGCAGTACTTC
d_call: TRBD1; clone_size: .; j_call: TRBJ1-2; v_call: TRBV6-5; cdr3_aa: CASSYRGRNYGYTF; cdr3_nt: TGTGCCAGCAGTTACAGGGGGCGGAACTATGGCTACACCTTC
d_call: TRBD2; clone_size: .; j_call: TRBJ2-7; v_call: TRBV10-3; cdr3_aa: CAISEGLAGGSGEQYF; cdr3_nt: TGTGCCATCAGTGAAGGGCTAGCGGGAGGCTCGGGGGAGCAGTACTTC
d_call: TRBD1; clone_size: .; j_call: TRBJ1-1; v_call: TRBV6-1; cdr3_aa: CASSANRGPANTEAFF; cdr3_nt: TGTGCCAGCAGTGCAAACAGGGGGCCGGCGAACACTGAAGCTTTCTTT
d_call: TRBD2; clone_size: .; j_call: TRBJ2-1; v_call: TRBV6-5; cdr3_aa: CASRPRGTSSNEQFF; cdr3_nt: TGTGCCAGCAGGCCCAGGGGGACTAGCAGCAATGAGCAGTTCTTC
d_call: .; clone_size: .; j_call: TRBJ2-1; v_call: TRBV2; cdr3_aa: CASRADYNEQFF; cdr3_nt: TGTGCCAGCAGAGCCGACTACAATGAGCAGTTCTTC
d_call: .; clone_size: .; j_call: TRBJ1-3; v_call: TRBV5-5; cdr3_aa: CASRSAGLLSGNTIYF; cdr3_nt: TGTGCCAGCAGGTCGGCGGGACTCCTCTCTGGAAACACCATATATTTT
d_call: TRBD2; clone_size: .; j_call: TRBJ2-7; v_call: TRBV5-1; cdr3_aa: CASSLEVAGEYEQYF; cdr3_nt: TGCGCCAGCAGCTTGGAGGTAGCGGGAGAATACGAGCAGTACTTC
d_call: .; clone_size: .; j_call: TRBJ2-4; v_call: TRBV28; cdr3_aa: CASSSGENIQYF; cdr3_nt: TGTGCCAGCAGTTCCGGGGAAAACATTCAGTACTTC
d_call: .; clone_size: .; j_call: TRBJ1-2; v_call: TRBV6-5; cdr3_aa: CASRLSQIYNYGYTF; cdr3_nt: TGTGCCAGCAGGTTAAGCCAGATCTACAACTATGGCTACACCTTC